Each of the 11 T cell receptor beta chains below was sequenced from the same sample in a study of shared clonotypes between healthy human individuals. This table comes from immunoSEQ multiplex PCR, and its TCRdb copy is limited to in-frame clones, with some not included. The sample yields some 2,100,000 clones, approximately 95% seen once. Material for sequencing was naive CD4+ T cells sorted from blood. Subset: CD45RA+ positively selected. The receptor set was obtained from a man aged 18 to 29 in good health.

The J gene is TRBJ1-2, the V gene TRBV5-4, with D unclear. Germline CDR1 is SGHNT and CDR2 is YYREEE (reference sequence). This CDR3 contains 15 residues. Trimming removed 0 bases from V and 0 bases from J, with 9 bases in between. CDR3 coding DNA: TGTGCCAGCAGCTTGGGGTCCGGGGCTAACTATGGCTACACCTTC. Amino acid sequence: CASSLGSGANYGYTF.

This rearrangement joins TRBV10-3 to TRBJ1-2; TRBD1 matches at 10 bases. The CDR3 length is 13 residues. Germline V lookup: CDR1 ENHRY, CDR2 SYGVKD. The ends lost 10 bases at V and 4 bases at J; junction bases unmatched: 6. CDR3 bases: TGTGCCAGCGGACAGGGGGGACTCTATGGCTACACCTTC. It translates to CASGQGGLYGYTF.

The rearrangement joins TRBV2 to TRBJ2-3; 12 bases map to TRBD2. This CDR3 is 18 amino acids long. V lost 6 bases and J lost 5; bases outside the gene matches: 15. Germline CDR1 SNHLY, CDR2 FYNNEI. In DNA, the CDR3 is TGTGCCAGCAGCTACTACCCCCTAGCGGGGGGGCCAAGAGATACGCAGTATTTT. Protein sequence: CASSYYPLAGGPRDTQYF.

This rearrangement joins TRBV19 to TRBJ1-2, with 8 bases fitting TRBD1. The CDR3 totals 15 residues. Germline V lookup: CDR1 LNHDA, CDR2 SQIVND (reference sequence). J lost 5 bases, V lost 3 bases, and 8 bases had no gene match. CDR3 in DNA: TGTGCCAGTAGTATGCGTGCAGGGGGCCTTTATGGCTACACCTTC. It is translated as CASSMRAGGLYGYTF. The complete variable domain, with remaining parts taken from reference TRBV19 and TRBJ1-2, reads DGGITQSPKYLFRKEGQNVTLSCEQNLNHDAMYWYRQDPGQGLRLIYYSQIVNDFQKGDIAEGYSVSREKKESFPLTVTSAQKNPTAFYLCASSMRAGGLYGYTFGSGTRLTVV.

The chain recombines TRBV4-2 with TRBJ1-4, with 9 bases matching TRBD1. Trimming took 0 bases from V and 13 from J; bases not matched to a gene: 9. Germline CDR1 and CDR2: LGHNA and YNFKEQ. The CDR3 length is 15 residues. In nucleotides, the CDR3 is TGTGCCAGCAGCCAAGAAACTAAGGACAGGGGCGGACTGTTTTTT. Translating gives CASSQETKDRGGLFF.

The genes are TRBV6-5 and TRBJ2-5, with D maybe TRBD2 (5 bases). Trimming shortened V by 0 bases and J by 5 bases, and 16 bases separated the two germline ends. The V gene's germline CDR1 is MNHEY and CDR2 SVGAGI. The CDR3 has 16 amino acids. Here the CDR3 DNA reads TGTGCCAGCAGTTACTCGAAAGGCGGGCTTGGGGAGACCCAGTACTTC. It specifies CASSYSKGGLGETQYF.

The chain is built from TRBV6-1 and TRBJ1-2, with D possibly being TRBD1 (5 bases). Trimming removed 7 bases from V and 4 bases from J, with 16 bases in between. The CDR3 consists of 14 residues. Per the germline V gene, CDR1 is MNHNS and CDR2 is SASEGT. CDR3 sequence: CASTTSGTFYGYTF. In nucleotides, the CDR3 is TGTGCCAGCACCACTTCGGGGACTTTCTATGGCTACACCTTC.

The gene calls are TRBV30 and TRBJ1-1; 7 positions match TRBD1. Trimming cost V 4 bases and J 4 bases; bases outside gene matches: 15. Germline V gives CDR1 GTSNPN, CDR2 SVGIG (reference sequence). The CDR3 has 16 amino acids. The CDR3 nucleotides are TGTGCCTGGACCAGGGGGACCGGGGGGCAAGGCACTGAAGCTTTCTTT. Protein product: CAWTRGTGGQGTEAFF.

Here the CDR3 DNA reads TGCGCCAGCAGCCAAGTGGGTAGCGGGGTCTACGAGCAGTACTTC. It specifies CASSQVGSGVYEQYF. The V and J genes are TRBV4-1 and TRBJ2-7, with TRBD2 matching 8 bases. Looked up from germline, CDR1 is MGHRA and CDR2 is YSYEKL. This CDR3 is built from 15 residues. V shed 1 base and J 3 bases; nucleotides not matched to a gene: 5.

About this clone: The identical CDR3 is also encoded by other nucleotide sequences in the sample. Here the CDR3 reads CASSPRSEQYF. The CDR3 DNA reads TGTGCCAGCAGTCCCCGGAGCGAGCAGTACTTC. This chain uses TRBV28 with TRBJ2-7; D is uncertain. Trimming took 5 bases from V and 6 from J, leaving 8 bases between them. Looked up from germline, CDR1 is MDHEN and CDR2 is SYDVKM. The CDR3 contains 11 residues.

The chain carries TRBV30 and TRBJ2-7; no clear D. V lost 0 bases and J 3 bases, leaving 9 bases between the germline ends. This CDR3 has 13 amino acids. Germline V gene sequence: CDR1 GTSNPN, CDR2 SVGIG (reference sequence). CDR3 bases: TGTGCCTGGAGTGTAAATCTCTACTACGAGCAGTACTTC. It translates to CAWSVNLYYEQYF.